In this sample, the clone carrying this TCR beta chain turned up once. Its target is unknown. Germline V lookup: CDR1 SNHLY, CDR2 FYNNEI. The V gene lost 3 bases and the J gene lost 6 bases, with 11 bases spanning the gap. CDR3 length: 13 amino acids. Here immunoSEQ multiplex PCR was the method, and the copy in TCRdb shows in-frame clones only, minus some. The sample records over 55,000 clones, 81% being singletons. The sample originates from a study of glioma-infiltrating T cells after dendritic cell vaccination. Study-level points and caveats: Higher TCR clonality did not directly relate to longer survival.

The source was blood, collected before dendritic cell vaccination. This chain joins TRBV2 and TRBJ1-1; D not certain. This sequence was found in a human donor with glioblastoma. The CDR3, as DNA: TGTGCCAGCAGTGATCGGGGTTTTGCTGAAGCTTTCTTT. This codes for CASSDRGFAEAFF.